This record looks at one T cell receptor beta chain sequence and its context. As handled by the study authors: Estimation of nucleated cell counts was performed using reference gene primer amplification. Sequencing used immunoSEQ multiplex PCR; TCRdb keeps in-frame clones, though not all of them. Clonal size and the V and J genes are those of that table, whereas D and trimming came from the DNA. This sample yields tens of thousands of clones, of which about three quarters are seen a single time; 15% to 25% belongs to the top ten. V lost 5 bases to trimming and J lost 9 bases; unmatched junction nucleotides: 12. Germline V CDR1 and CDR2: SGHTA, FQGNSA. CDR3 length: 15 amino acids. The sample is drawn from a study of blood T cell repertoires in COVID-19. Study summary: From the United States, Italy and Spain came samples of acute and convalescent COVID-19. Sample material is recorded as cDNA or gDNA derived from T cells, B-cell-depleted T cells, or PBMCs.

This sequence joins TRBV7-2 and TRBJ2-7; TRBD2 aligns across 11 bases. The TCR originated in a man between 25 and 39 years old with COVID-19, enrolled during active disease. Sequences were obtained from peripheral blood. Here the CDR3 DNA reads TGTGCCAGCAGCCCTGGGACTAGCGGATCCCTGGGGCAGTACTTC. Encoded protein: CASSPGTSGSLGQYF.